This TCR beta chain was documented in a study of T-cell memory formation after mild COVID-19. Study-wide background: TCR clusters showed largely donor specificity.

Overall study findings and caveats: Within pre-infection memory, some responding clones were found, suggesting cross-reactive memory joined. Whether day 37 second-wave clones are SARS-CoV-2-specific was not confirmed. From day 15 to 85, contracting clones were balanced between CD4 and CD8, whereas later expanders leaned toward CD4+.

This clonotype was recorded at least ten times. Its antigen is unidentified. CDR3 size: 19 residues. The V and J ends lost 6 bases and 0 bases respectively, with 24 bases between them. The germline CDR1 and CDR2 sequences are SEHNR and FQNEAQ (reference sequence). TCRdb ran MiXCR on the 5' RACE reads and lists one entry per CDR3 protein. The data contain 250,000 to 400,000 distinct CDR3 sequences, roughly an eighth of them singletons. The TCR was taken from a man between 18 and 29 years old who had mild COVID-19 (a few samples of this study predate the infection). Cell type and time point are not known. Sequenced material: PBMCs or a T cell subset sorted from them (not recorded which). J is TRBJ2-1 and V is TRBV7-9, with D maybe TRBD1 (5 bases). Here the CDR3 reads CASRSPVQVKGRSYNEQFF. The CDR3 DNA is TGTGCCAGCAGATCTCCGGTCCAGGTGAAGGGGCGCTCCTACAATGAGCAGTTCTTC.